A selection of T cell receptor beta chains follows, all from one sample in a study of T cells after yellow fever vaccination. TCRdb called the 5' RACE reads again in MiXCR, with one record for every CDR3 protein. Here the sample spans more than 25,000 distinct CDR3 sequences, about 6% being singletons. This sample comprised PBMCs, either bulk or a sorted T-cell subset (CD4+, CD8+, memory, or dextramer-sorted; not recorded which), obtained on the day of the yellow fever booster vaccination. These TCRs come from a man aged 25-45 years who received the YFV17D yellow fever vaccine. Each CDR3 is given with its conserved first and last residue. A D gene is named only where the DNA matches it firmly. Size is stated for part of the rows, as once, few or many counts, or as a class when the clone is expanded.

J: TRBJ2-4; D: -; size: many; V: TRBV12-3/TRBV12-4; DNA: TGTGCCAGCAGTCCCTGGGCCCTAGCCAAAAACATTCAGTACTTC; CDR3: CASSPWALAKNIQYF
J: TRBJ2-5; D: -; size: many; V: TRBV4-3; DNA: TGCGCCAGCAGCCAAGACTTTCGGGACGGGACCCAGTACTTC; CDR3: CASSQDFRDGTQYF
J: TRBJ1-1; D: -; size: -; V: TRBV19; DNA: TGTGCCAGTAGTATGGACCGTAACACTGAAGCTTTCTTT; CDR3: CASSMDRNTEAFF
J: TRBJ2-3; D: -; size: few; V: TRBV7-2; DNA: TGTGCCAGCAGCTTCTCGGGGCTCACAGATACGCAGTATTTT; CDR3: CASSFSGLTDTQYF
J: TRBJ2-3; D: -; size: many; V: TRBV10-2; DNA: TGCGCCAGCAGTGGCGCTACAGATACGCAGTATTTT; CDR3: CASSGATDTQYF
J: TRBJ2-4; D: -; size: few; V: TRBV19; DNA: TGTGCCAGTGAGCCCGGACGGCTGACACTAGCCAAAAACATTCAGTACTTC; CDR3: CASEPGRLTLAKNIQYF
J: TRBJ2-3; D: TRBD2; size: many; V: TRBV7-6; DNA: TGTGCCAGCAGCTCTATGACTAGCGGGACAACAGATACGCAGTATTTT; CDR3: CASSSMTSGTTDTQYF
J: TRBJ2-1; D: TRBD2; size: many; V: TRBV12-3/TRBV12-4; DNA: TGTGCCAGCAGTTTAGGCGGGAGTCTCGGCAATGAGCAGTTCTTC; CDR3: CASSLGGSLGNEQFF
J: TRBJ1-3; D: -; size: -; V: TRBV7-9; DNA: TGTGCCAGCGACGGGATCGCATTCTCTGGAAACACCATATATTTT; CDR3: CASDGIAFSGNTIYF
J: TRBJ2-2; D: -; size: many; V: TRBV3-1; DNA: TGTGCCAGCAGCCAACCGCGTGGGCTCACCGGGGAGCTGTTTTTT; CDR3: CASSQPRGLTGELFF
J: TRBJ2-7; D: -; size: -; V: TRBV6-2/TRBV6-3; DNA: TGTGCCAGCAGTTACTCCCCATCCTACGAGCAGTACTTC; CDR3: CASSYSPSYEQYF
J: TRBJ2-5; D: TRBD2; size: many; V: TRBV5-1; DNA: TGCGCCAGCAGCGGGGGACTAGCGGGAGGATACGAGACCCAGTACTTC; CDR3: CASSGGLAGGYETQYF
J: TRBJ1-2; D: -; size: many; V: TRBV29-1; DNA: TGCAGCGTTGACGGCTACACCTTC; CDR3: CSVDGYTF
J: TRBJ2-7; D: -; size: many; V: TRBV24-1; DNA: TGTGCCACCAGTGACCCGACACGGCCCTGGGAGCAGTACTTC; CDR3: CATSDPTRPWEQYF
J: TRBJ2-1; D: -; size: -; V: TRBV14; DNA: TGTGCCAGCAGCCCAGTTTTCCCGCGGGATGAGCAGTTCTTC; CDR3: CASSPVFPRDEQFF
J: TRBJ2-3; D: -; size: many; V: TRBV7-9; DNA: TGTGCCAGCAGCTTCAGGGTAGATACGCAGTATTTT; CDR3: CASSFRVDTQYF
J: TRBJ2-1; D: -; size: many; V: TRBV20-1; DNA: TGCAGTCCAAGGGGAGACTCCCGGGCCAATGAGCAGTTCTTC; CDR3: CSPRGDSRANEQFF
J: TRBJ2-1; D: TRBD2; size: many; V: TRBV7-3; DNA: TGTGCCAGCAGCTTACGAGCGGGAGTGGCCCACAATGAGCAGTTCTTC; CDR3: CASSLRAGVAHNEQFF
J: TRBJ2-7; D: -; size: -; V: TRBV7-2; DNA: TGTGCCAGCAGCTTACTTAGTGAGCAGTACTTC; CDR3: CASSLLSEQYF
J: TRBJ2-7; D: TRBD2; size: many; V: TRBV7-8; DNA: TGTGCCAGCAGCTCTAGACTAGCGGGAGGACCGTACGAGCAGTACTTC; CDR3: CASSSRLAGGPYEQYF
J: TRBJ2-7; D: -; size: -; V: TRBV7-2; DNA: TGTGCCAGGAGGTGGTACGAGCAGTACTTC; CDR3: CARRWYEQYF
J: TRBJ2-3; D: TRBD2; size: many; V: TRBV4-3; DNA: TGCGCCAGCAGCCAAGAAGGCGGGGGGGCCATTAGCACAGATACGCAGTATTTT; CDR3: CASSQEGGGAISTDTQYF
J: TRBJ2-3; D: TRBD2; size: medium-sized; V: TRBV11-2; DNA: TGTGCCAGCAGCTTAGAAGATTCATTCGGGAGGACCGAAGATACGCAGTATTTT; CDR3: CASSLEDSFGRTEDTQYF
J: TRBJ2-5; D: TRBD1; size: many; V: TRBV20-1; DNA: TGCAGTGTATCAATGGGACAGACCATCCAAGAGACCCAGTACTTC; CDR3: CSVSMGQTIQETQYF
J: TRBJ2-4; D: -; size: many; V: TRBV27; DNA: TGTGCCAGCAGTGCCCCCCTGACAGAAAACATTCAGTACTTC; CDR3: CASSAPLTENIQYF
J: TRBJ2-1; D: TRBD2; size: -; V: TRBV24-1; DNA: TGTGCCACCAGTGATTCCGCTAGCGGTTCCTACAATGAGCAGTTCTTC; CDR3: CATSDSASGSYNEQFF
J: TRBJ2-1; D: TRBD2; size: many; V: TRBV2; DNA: TGTGCCAGCACTCCAGGGACTAGCGGAAACTCCTACAATGAGCAGTTCTTC; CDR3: CASTPGTSGNSYNEQFF
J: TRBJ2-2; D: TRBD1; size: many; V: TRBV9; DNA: TGTGCCAGCAAACCCGGGACAGGGGTCCCCGGGGAGCTGTTTTTT; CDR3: CASKPGTGVPGELFF
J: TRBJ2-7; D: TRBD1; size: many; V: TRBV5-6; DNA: TGTGCCAGCAGCTTGGTAGGGACAGGGATGAGGGAGCAGTACTTC; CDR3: CASSLVGTGMREQYF
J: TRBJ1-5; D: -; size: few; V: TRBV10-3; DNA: TGTGCCATCAGTGTAAGTACGGGACAGCCCCAGCATTTT; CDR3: CAISVSTGQPQHF
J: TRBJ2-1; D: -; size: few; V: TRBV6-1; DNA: TGTGCCAGCAGTCTCGCAGGGATCTACAATGAGCAGTTCTTC; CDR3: CASSLAGIYNEQFF
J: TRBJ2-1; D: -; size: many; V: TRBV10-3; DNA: TGTGCCATCAGTGAGTCAACTGGGGACCACTACAATGAGCAGTTCTTC; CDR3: CAISESTGDHYNEQFF
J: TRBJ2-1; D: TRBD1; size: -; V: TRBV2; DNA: TGTGCCAGCGGTAAGCGGGACAGGGGGTACAATGAGCAGTTCTTC; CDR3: CASGKRDRGYNEQFF
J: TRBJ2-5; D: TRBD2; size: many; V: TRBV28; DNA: TGTGCCAGCAGCCTCGGGGGGAGGATGGAGACCCAGTACTTC; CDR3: CASSLGGRMETQYF
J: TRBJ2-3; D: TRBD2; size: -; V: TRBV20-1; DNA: TGCAGTGCTCCCCGGGGGACGGGAGGTAGCACAGATACGCAGTATTTT; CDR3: CSAPRGTGGSTDTQYF
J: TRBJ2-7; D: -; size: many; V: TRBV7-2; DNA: TGTGCCAGCAGCTTAGCCGGGTACTACGAGCAGTACTTC; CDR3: CASSLAGYYEQYF
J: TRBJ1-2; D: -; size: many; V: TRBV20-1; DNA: TGCAGTGCTAGTCGAGGTTATGGCTACACCTTC; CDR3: CSASRGYGYTF
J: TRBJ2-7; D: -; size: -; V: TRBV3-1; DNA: TGTGCCAGCAGCCCCCTGGGGGAGGAGCAGTACTTC; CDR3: CASSPLGEEQYF
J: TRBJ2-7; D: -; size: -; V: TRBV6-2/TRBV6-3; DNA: TGTGCCAGCAGTCCACTAGAGGCGGACGAGCAGTACTTC; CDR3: CASSPLEADEQYF
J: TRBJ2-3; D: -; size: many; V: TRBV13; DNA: TGTGCCAGCAGCTTGGTCGCAGGGGCAGATACGCAGTATTTT; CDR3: CASSLVAGADTQYF
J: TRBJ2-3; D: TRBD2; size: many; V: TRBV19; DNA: TGTGCCAGTAGCACAAGACTAGCGCTACGCACAGATACGCAGTATTTT; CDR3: CASSTRLALRTDTQYF
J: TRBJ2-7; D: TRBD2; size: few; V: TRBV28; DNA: TGTGCCAGCTTTGGGACTAGCGGGGGCTCCTACGAGCAGTACTTC; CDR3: CASFGTSGGSYEQYF
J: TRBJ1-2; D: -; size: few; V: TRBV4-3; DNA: TGCGCCAGCAGCCAAGATTCCGGGATTGTCTATGGCTACACCTTC; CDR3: CASSQDSGIVYGYTF
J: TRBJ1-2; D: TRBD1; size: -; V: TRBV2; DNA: TGTGCCAGCAGTACCGGGACAGGGGGAAACTATGGCTACACCTTC; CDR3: CASSTGTGGNYGYTF
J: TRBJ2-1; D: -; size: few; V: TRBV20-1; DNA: TGCAGTGCTAGGAGAGACACCTACAATGAGCAGTTCTTC; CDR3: CSARRDTYNEQFF
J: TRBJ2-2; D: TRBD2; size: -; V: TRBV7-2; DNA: TGTGCCAGCAGCTTAACTAGCGGGAGGAGGACCGGGGAGCTGTTTTTT; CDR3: CASSLTSGRRTGELFF
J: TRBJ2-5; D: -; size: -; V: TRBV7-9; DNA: TGTGCCAGCGGGCCAGAGACCCAGTACTTC; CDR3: CASGPETQYF
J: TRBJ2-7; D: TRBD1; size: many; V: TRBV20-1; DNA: TGCAGTGGCGGGGACAGGGGAAACTACGAGCAGTACTTC; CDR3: CSGGDRGNYEQYF